This T cell receptor (beta chain) was profiled in a study of PD-L1 blockade in urothelial cancer. On the study more broadly: Blood was subjected to analysis at 3 weeks (second dose) and 6 weeks following treatment start.

CDR1 and CDR2 (germline): SQVTM, ANQGSEA. The J segment lost 2 bases and the V segment lost 3 bases, leaving 6 bases of the junction unmatched. This CDR3 contains 14 residues. In each PCR, synthetic TCR analog templates were spiked in. Sequenced by immunoSEQ multiplex PCR; TCRdb stores in-frame clones only, minus some. The table lists 35,000 to 50,000 clones, 83% of them singletons, with roughly 16% in the top ten. The sample's time point: peripheral blood 6 weeks after treatment start. This specimen consisted of PBMCs, obtained around atezolizumab (anti-PD-L1) treatment. The sequence was obtained from a man aged 60 to 69 with urothelial cancer. The V and J genes are TRBV29-1 and TRBJ2-5, with 7 bases identical to TRBD1. Here the CDR3 reads CSVEVGGRQETQYF. The CDR3 coding sequence is TGCAGCGTTGAGGTAGGGGGCAGACAAGAGACCCAGTACTTC.